This is a list of T cell receptor beta chains from one sample in a study of shared clonotypes between healthy human individuals. The table came from immunoSEQ multiplex PCR; TCRdb's copy has only in-frame clones and leaves some out. The sample shows 780,000 or so clones, about two thirds of them seen only once. Sequencing used memory CD4+ T cells sorted from blood. The receptors here all came from a young woman in good health. Both conserved end residues are part of each CDR3. A D gene is named only where the DNA matches it firmly. Size tells how often a clone was seen (once, few, many) or the class of an expanded clone, and some rows leave it out.

TRBJ1-1 | - | TRBV9 | TRBD1 | CASSVAPEGANTEAFF | TGTGCCAGCAGCGTAGCCCCCGAGGGGGCCAACACTGAAGCTTTCTTT
TRBJ1-5 | few | TRBV7-6 | - | CASSLRPGHQPQHF | TGTGCCAGCAGCTTAAGACCCGGACATCAGCCCCAGCATTTT
TRBJ2-7 | - | TRBV28 | - | CASSLDRRRGTNSYEQYF | TGTGCCAGCAGTTTGGATCGACGTCGCGGGACAAACTCCTACGAGCAGTACTTC
TRBJ1-1 | - | TRBV29-1 | - | CSVRPQGSTEAFF | TGCAGCGTTCGACCTCAGGGGAGTACTGAAGCTTTCTTT
TRBJ2-1 | - | TRBV4-1 | - | CASLGLPYNEQFF | TGCGCCAGCCTAGGACTACCTTACAATGAGCAGTTCTTC
TRBJ1-1 | - | TRBV9 | - | CASSVDGSGTEAFF | TGTGCCAGCAGCGTAGATGGATCAGGCACTGAAGCTTTCTTT
TRBJ1-3 | - | TRBV6-1 | - | CASTKGGSGGNTIYF | TGTGCCAGCACAAAGGGGGGTTCGGGTGGAAACACCATATATTTT
TRBJ2-1 | once | TRBV5-1 | - | CASKTSHYEQFF | TGCGCCAGCAAAACTAGTCACTATGAGCAGTTCTTC
TRBJ2-3 | - | TRBV5-1 | - | CASSLAGTLLFTDTQYF | TGCGCCAGCAGCTTGGCTGGGACACTCTTATTCACAGATACGCAGTATTTT
TRBJ2-2 | - | TRBV9 | TRBD2 | CASSAGLAGNTGELFF | TGTGCCAGCAGCGCTGGACTAGCGGGCAACACCGGGGAGCTGTTTTTT
TRBJ2-7 | - | TRBV19 | TRBD1 | CASSIGDSQSYEQYF | TGTGCCAGTAGTATCGGGGACAGTCAATCCTACGAGCAGTACTTC
TRBJ2-4 | - | TRBV4-1 | - | CASSQDSSASPAKNIQYF | TGCGCCAGCAGCCAAGATTCATCAGCATCCCCAGCCAAAAACATTCAGTACTTC
TRBJ1-5 | - | TRBV2 | TRBD1 | CASSTRDRGQPQHF | TGTGCCAGCAGTACCCGGGACAGGGGGCAGCCCCAGCATTTT
TRBJ1-3 | - | TRBV28 | - | CASSLVGAHSGNTIYF | TGTGCCAGCAGTCTCGTCGGGGCTCACTCTGGAAACACCATATATTTT
TRBJ2-5 | - | TRBV6-5 | - | CASSYTGRETQYF | TGTGCCAGCAGTTACACGGGAAGGGAGACCCAGTACTTC
TRBJ2-1 | - | TRBV4-1 | - | CASSQVNLVSYNEQFF | TGCGCCAGCAGCCAAGTTAACCTAGTATCCTACAATGAGCAGTTCTTC
TRBJ1-2 | many | TRBV29-1 | - | CSAEGGESYTF | TGCAGCGCAGAGGGCGGTGAGAGCTACACCTTC
TRBJ2-7 | - | TRBV6-1 | - | CAIRKGDYEQYF | TGTGCCATCAGAAAGGGGGACTACGAGCAGTACTTC
TRBJ2-7 | - | TRBV6-1 | - | CASSAGVASYEQYF | TGTGCCAGCAGTGCGGGGGTGGCGTCCTACGAGCAGTACTTC
TRBJ2-7 | - | TRBV29-1 | - | CSVGEGGEEQYF | TGCAGCGTTGGGGAGGGGGGCGAGGAGCAGTACTTC
TRBJ1-2 | - | TRBV6-1 | TRBD1 | CASSARDRGIGYTF | TGTGCCAGCAGTGCCAGGGACAGGGGAATCGGCTACACCTTC
TRBJ2-1 | once | TRBV7-9 | TRBD1 | CASSSRTGGNEQFF | TGTGCCAGCAGCTCCCGGACAGGGGGGAATGAGCAGTTCTTC
TRBJ1-4 | - | TRBV28 | - | CASRNQGLGKLFF | TGTGCCAGCAGAAATCAGGGTTTGGGAAAACTGTTTTTT
TRBJ1-1 | - | TRBV19 | - | CATLGRGKGWAEAFF | TGTGCCACCCTGGGGAGGGGGAAAGGGTGGGCTGAAGCTTTCTTT
TRBJ2-7 | - | TRBV30 | - | CAWNLRGEQYF | TGTGCCTGGAATCTCCGGGGCGAGCAGTACTTC
TRBJ2-7 | - | TRBV30 | - | CAWNTGRSYEQYF | TGTGCCTGGAATACAGGGCGCTCCTACGAGCAGTACTTC
TRBJ2-1 | - | TRBV27 | TRBD2 | CASSTTSGSEFF | TGTGCCAGCAGTACTACTAGCGGGAGTGAGTTCTTC
TRBJ1-3 | - | TRBV6-1 | - | CASSDALGVVGGNTIYF | TGTGCCAGCAGTGATGCCCTGGGAGTGGTAGGTGGAAACACCATATATTTT
TRBJ1-1 | - | TRBV7-8 | - | CASSPDRAMNTEAFF | TGTGCCAGCAGCCCGGACCGAGCAATGAACACTGAAGCTTTCTTT
TRBJ2-3 | - | TRBV4-1 | TRBD2 | CASSQVGAGGGWLADTQYF | TGCGCCAGCAGCCAAGTGGGAGCGGGAGGGGGTTGGTTGGCAGATACGCAGTATTTT
TRBJ2-7 | - | TRBV5-4 | TRBD1 | CASREGDSYYEQYF | TGTGCCAGCAGGGAAGGGGACAGCTACTACGAGCAGTACTTC
TRBJ2-7 | once | TRBV18 | - | CASSPGLSYEQYF | TGTGCCAGCTCACCAGGACTCTCCTACGAGCAGTACTTC
TRBJ2-2 | few | TRBV5-1 | - | CASSVGGLATGELFF | TGCGCCAGCAGTGTTGGGGGGCTGGCCACCGGGGAGCTGTTTTTT
TRBJ2-2 | - | TRBV30 | - | CASPEQRNTGELFF | TGTGCCTCCCCTGAACAAAGGAACACCGGGGAGCTGTTTTTT
TRBJ2-1 | - | TRBV29-1 | TRBD2 | CSVVPSGRFYNEQFF | TGCAGCGTTGTCCCTAGCGGGAGATTCTACAATGAGCAGTTCTTC
TRBJ2-2 | - | TRBV28 | - | CASSLTDTGELFF | TGTGCCAGCAGTTTAACGGACACCGGGGAGCTGTTTTTT
TRBJ1-4 | - | TRBV5-4 | TRBD1 | CASSPRQGGGEKLFF | TGTGCCAGCAGCCCTAGACAGGGTGGGGGTGAAAAACTGTTTTTT
TRBJ2-5 | - | TRBV5-1 | TRBD2 | CASSSGRLAGETQYF | TGCGCCAGCAGCTCCGGGCGACTAGCGGGAGAGACCCAGTACTTC
TRBJ2-7 | - | TRBV7-9 | - | CASSLNTEQYF | TGTGCCAGCAGCTTAAACACCGAGCAGTACTTC
TRBJ1-5 | few | TRBV6-4 | - | CASSDSGGANSNQPQHF | TGTGCCAGCAGTGACTCGGGCGGGGCGAATAGCAATCAGCCCCAGCATTTT
TRBJ2-1 | once | TRBV27 | TRBD2 | CASSSLAGSSYNEQFF | TGTGCCAGCAGTTCACTAGCGGGGAGCTCCTACAATGAGCAGTTCTTC
TRBJ1-1 | - | TRBV6-1 | - | CASRKEGVGEAFF | TGTGCCAGCAGAAAAGAGGGGGTCGGGGAAGCTTTCTTT
TRBJ2-5 | - | TRBV28 | - | CASSVIPLLDQYF | TGTGCCAGCAGCGTAATCCCTCTATTGGACCAGTACTTC
TRBJ1-1 | - | TRBV15 | - | CATSSLMDSSEAFF | TGTGCCACCAGCAGTTTAATGGACAGTTCTGAAGCTTTCTTT
TRBJ2-7 | - | TRBV5-1 | - | CASSLLDPAEQYF | TGCGCCAGCAGCCTTCTGGACCCCGCGGAGCAGTACTTC
TRBJ2-1 | - | TRBV5-1 | TRBD2 | CASSFSLAGHYNEQFF | TGCGCCAGCAGCTTCAGCCTAGCGGGCCACTACAATGAGCAGTTCTTC
TRBJ1-5 | - | TRBV11-2 | - | CASSLGVNQPQHF | TGTGCCAGCAGCTTGGGGGTCAATCAGCCCCAGCATTTT
TRBJ2-3 | - | TRBV21-1 | - | CASSSIQLGTDTQYF | TGTGCCAGCAGCAGCATCCAACTAGGCACAGATACGCAGTATTTT
TRBJ2-7 | many | TRBV7-2 | - | CASSSTQTYEQYF | TGTGCCAGCAGTTCCACTCAGACCTACGAGCAGTACTTC
TRBJ2-1 | - | TRBV5-1 | TRBD2 | CASSQSGGYNEQFF | TGCGCCAGCAGCCAGAGCGGGGGATACAATGAGCAGTTCTTC
TRBJ2-5 | few | TRBV11-2 | - | CASSYAQETQYF | TGTGCCAGCAGCTACGCCCAAGAGACCCAGTACTTC
TRBJ2-1 | few | TRBV14 | TRBD2 | CASSLGGRNYNEQFF | TGTGCCAGCAGCCTCGGCGGGAGGAACTACAATGAGCAGTTCTTC
TRBJ2-3 | - | TRBV30 | - | CAWSIADTQYF | TGTGCCTGGAGCATAGCAGATACGCAGTATTTT
TRBJ1-2 | - | TRBV5-4 | - | CASSLGTQTTYGYTF | TGTGCCAGCAGCTTGGGGACTCAGACAACCTATGGCTACACCTTC
TRBJ2-7 | - | TRBV11-3 | - | CASSLSSGVEQYF | TGTGCCAGCAGCTTAAGTTCAGGGGTCGAGCAGTACTTC
TRBJ2-6 | - | TRBV5-1 | TRBD1 | CASSLGQGKRANVLTF | TGCGCCAGCAGCCTTGGACAGGGGAAGAGGGCCAACGTCCTGACTTTC
TRBJ2-5 | - | TRBV5-1 | - | CASSFGIQETQYF | TGCGCCAGCAGCTTCGGCATACAAGAGACCCAGTACTTC
TRBJ2-1 | once | TRBV27 | TRBD2 | CASSSVRAGGSYNEQFF | TGTGCCAGCAGCTCGGTCCGAGCGGGAGGTTCCTACAATGAGCAGTTCTTC
TRBJ2-7 | - | TRBV7-8 | TRBD2 | CASSLLPGLAGLDEQYF | TGTGCCAGCAGCTTGCTACCGGGACTAGCGGGATTAGACGAGCAGTACTTC
TRBJ1-5 | - | TRBV2 | TRBD1 | CASNPGGFSNQPQHF | TGTGCCAGCAATCCAGGGGGCTTCAGCAATCAGCCCCAGCATTTT